The rows below give T cell receptor beta chains drawn from one sample of a study of blood T cell repertoires in COVID-19. Measured with immunoSEQ multiplex PCR; TCRdb has only the in-frame clones, and not every one. The sample yields some 490,000 clones, 75% to 90% seen once. Sequencing used PBMCs or T cells enriched from blood (not recorded which). The receptors derive from a woman in her fifties or sixties who had recovered from COVID-19. The CDR3 runs from the conserved cysteine through the conserved F or W. Fields, in order: V gene, clone size, D gene, J gene, CDR3 DNA, CDR3 protein. The D gene is left open where the match is weak. Clone size is given for some rows only: seen once, a few or many times, or a class if the clone is expanded.

V: TRBV2; size: NA; D: TRBD1; J: TRBJ1-5; DNA: TGTGCCAGCAGAGTTACAGGGGGCCTGGCGCCCCAGCATTTT; CDR3: CASRVTGGLAPQHF
V: TRBV6-5; size: NA; D: NA; J: TRBJ1-3; DNA: TGTGCCAGCAGTTACTCGCCAGGGGCAAACACCATATATTTT; CDR3: CASSYSPGANTIYF
V: TRBV14; size: NA; D: TRBD1; J: TRBJ1-6; DNA: TGTGCCAGCAGCCAAGTCACAGGGGGCCATTCACCCCTCCACTTT; CDR3: CASSQVTGGHSPLHF
V: TRBV19; size: NA; D: NA; J: TRBJ1-2; DNA: TGTGCCAGTAGTGTACAGAGGGATGCTGGCTACACCTTC; CDR3: CASSVQRDAGYTF
V: TRBV23-1; size: NA; D: NA; J: TRBJ1-2; DNA: TGCGCCAGCAGTCAAGGCAGGCGTACACCTCTTAACTATGGCTACACCTTC; CDR3: CASSQGRRTPLNYGYTF
V: TRBV19; size: NA; D: TRBD1; J: TRBJ1-1; DNA: TGTGCCAGCCGAGACAGGGGGGACACTGAAGCTTTCTTT; CDR3: CASRDRGDTEAFF
V: TRBV2; size: once; D: NA; J: TRBJ2-2; DNA: TGTGCCAGCAGTCCCGCAGGGCCCGGGGAGCTGTTTTTT; CDR3: CASSPAGPGELFF
V: TRBV28; size: NA; D: NA; J: TRBJ2-6; DNA: TGTGCCAGCAGTCCGGGGGGCGGACAGATGTTCTCTGGGGCCAACGTCCTGACTTTC; CDR3: CASSPGGGQMFSGANVLTF
V: TRBV20-1; size: NA; D: NA; J: TRBJ2-2; DNA: TGCAGTGCTAGTAGGCAGGGCTGGGGGGAGCTGTTTTTT; CDR3: CSASRQGWGELFF
V: TRBV5-6; size: NA; D: NA; J: TRBJ2-7; DNA: TGTGCCAGCAGCTTTCAGTACGAGCAGTACTTC; CDR3: CASSFQYEQYF
V: TRBV6-5; size: NA; D: TRBD1; J: TRBJ1-2; DNA: TGTGCCAGCAGCCATAGCCCAACAGGGGCCGGCTACACCTTC; CDR3: CASSHSPTGAGYTF
V: TRBV3-1/TRBV3-2; size: NA; D: TRBD1; J: TRBJ1-1; DNA: TGTGCCAGCAGTCCAACCAGGGACAGTCGAGTATTCTTT; CDR3: CASSPTRDSRVFF
V: TRBV9; size: NA; D: TRBD2; J: TRBJ2-5; DNA: TGTGCCAGCAGCGCGACTAGCGGACAACAAGAGACCCAGTACTTC; CDR3: CASSATSGQQETQYF
V: TRBV5-1; size: NA; D: NA; J: TRBJ2-1; DNA: TGCGCCAGCAGCTTGGTCCCCACGGGTAGCTCCTACAATGAGCAGTTCTTC; CDR3: CASSLVPTGSSYNEQFF
V: TRBV6-5; size: NA; D: NA; J: TRBJ2-1; DNA: TGTGCCAGCAGTTCCTTGCGGGGGCCCGTCTACAATGAGCAGTTCTTC; CDR3: CASSSLRGPVYNEQFF
V: TRBV6-5; size: NA; D: TRBD1; J: TRBJ1-2; DNA: TGTGCCAGCAACAGGGGTTTTGAGGGCTACACCTTC; CDR3: CASNRGFEGYTF
V: TRBV5-5; size: NA; D: NA; J: TRBJ1-6; DNA: TGTGCCAGCAGCTTGAGAGGGGGCTCCTATAATTCACCCCTCCACTTT; CDR3: CASSLRGGSYNSPLHF
V: TRBV27; size: NA; D: NA; J: TRBJ1-6; DNA: TGTGCCAGCAGGCAAGGACGGGATAGCTCCTATAATTCACCCCTCCACTTT; CDR3: CASRQGRDSSYNSPLHF
V: TRBV6-5; size: once; D: TRBD1; J: TRBJ2-3; DNA: TGTGCCAGCAGTTCCCAGGGGGCCGGCACAGATACGCAGTATTTT; CDR3: CASSSQGAGTDTQYF
V: TRBV24-1; size: NA; D: TRBD2; J: TRBJ2-2; DNA: TGTGCCACCAGTCCAGGACTAGCGGGTGGTTACAACACCGGGGAGCTGTTTTTT; CDR3: CATSPGLAGGYNTGELFF
V: TRBV19; size: once; D: NA; J: TRBJ1-6; DNA: TGTGCCACCTCCCCGATTCCCCAGTCACCCCTCCACTTT; CDR3: CATSPIPQSPLHF
V: TRBV28; size: NA; D: TRBD1; J: TRBJ1-3; DNA: TGTGCCAGCAGTTCGACAGGGACTGGAAACACCATATATTTT; CDR3: CASSSTGTGNTIYF
V: TRBV9; size: NA; D: NA; J: TRBJ2-7; DNA: TGTGCCAGCAGCGTCTATCCATGGGGCTCCGAGCAGTACTTC; CDR3: CASSVYPWGSEQYF
V: TRBV6-5; size: once; D: NA; J: TRBJ2-1; DNA: TGTGCCAGCAGCGACCGACTATACAATGAGCAGTTCTTC; CDR3: CASSDRLYNEQFF
V: TRBV19; size: NA; D: NA; J: TRBJ2-2; DNA: TGTGCCAGTAGTATGCAGGCGGGGGCCAACACCGGGGAGCTGTTTTTT; CDR3: CASSMQAGANTGELFF
V: TRBV23-1; size: NA; D: NA; J: TRBJ2-4; DNA: TGCGCCAGCAGTCAATCGATCGACTTAGCCAAAAACATTCAGTACTTC; CDR3: CASSQSIDLAKNIQYF
V: TRBV9; size: once; D: NA; J: TRBJ1-2; DNA: TGTGCCAGCAGCGTAGAGGGACTAACTCATGGCTACACCTTC; CDR3: CASSVEGLTHGYTF
V: TRBV6-5; size: NA; D: NA; J: TRBJ1-2; DNA: TGTGCCAGCATCTCACTGGGAGGGACGAGCTATGGCTACACCTTC; CDR3: CASISLGGTSYGYTF
V: TRBV9; size: few; D: NA; J: TRBJ2-3; DNA: TGTGCCAGCAGCGCACGGGATACGCAGTATTTT; CDR3: CASSARDTQYF
V: TRBV10-3; size: NA; D: NA; J: TRBJ1-1; DNA: TGTGCCATCAGTTATGCCGCGGACACTGAAGCTTTCTTT; CDR3: CAISYAADTEAFF
V: TRBV6-1; size: NA; D: TRBD1; J: TRBJ1-4; DNA: TGTGCCAGCAGTGGAGGACAGGGGATGGTGAATGAAAAACTGTTTTTT; CDR3: CASSGGQGMVNEKLFF
V: TRBV2; size: NA; D: TRBD1; J: TRBJ1-6; DNA: TGTGCCAGCAGGGGACAGGGACCCCTCCACTTT; CDR3: CASRGQGPLHF
V: TRBV2; size: NA; D: TRBD1; J: TRBJ1-4; DNA: TGTGCCAGTGGACAGGGGTTATCAACTAATGAAAAACTGTTTTTT; CDR3: CASGQGLSTNEKLFF
V: TRBV9; size: NA; D: NA; J: TRBJ2-1; DNA: TGTGCCAGCAGCGTAACAGGGGAGCAGTTCTTC; CDR3: CASSVTGEQFF
V: TRBV5-1; size: NA; D: TRBD2; J: TRBJ2-3; DNA: TGCGCCAGCGGATTAGCGGGACTAAACACAGATACGCAGTATTTT; CDR3: CASGLAGLNTDTQYF
V: TRBV18; size: NA; D: NA; J: TRBJ1-6; DNA: TGTGCCAGCTCACCCGTACAGGGTACGGGCCATTCACCCCTCCACTTT; CDR3: CASSPVQGTGHSPLHF
V: TRBV6-5; size: NA; D: NA; J: TRBJ1-2; DNA: TGTGCCAGCAGCCGGCAGGGGCGAAACGGCTACACCTTC; CDR3: CASSRQGRNGYTF
V: TRBV7-9; size: NA; D: TRBD1; J: TRBJ1-1; DNA: TGTGCCAGCAGTAAAACGGGACAGGGGTACACTGAAGCTTTCTTT; CDR3: CASSKTGQGYTEAFF
V: TRBV5-1; size: NA; D: NA; J: TRBJ1-3; DNA: TGCGCCAGCAGCTTTACGGGTGGAAACACCATATATTTT; CDR3: CASSFTGGNTIYF
V: TRBV29-1; size: NA; D: NA; J: TRBJ2-1; DNA: TGCAGCGTTGAAAGGGGTTCCTACAATGAGCAGTTCTTC; CDR3: CSVERGSYNEQFF
V: TRBV9; size: NA; D: NA; J: TRBJ1-2; DNA: TGTGCCAGCCGCCCAGAGGGAAACTATGGCTACACCTTC; CDR3: CASRPEGNYGYTF
V: TRBV29-1; size: few; D: TRBD1; J: TRBJ1-4; DNA: TGCAGCGTCGATCAAATAGGGACAGTTAATGAAAAACTGTTTTTT; CDR3: CSVDQIGTVNEKLFF
V: TRBV6-5; size: NA; D: NA; J: TRBJ2-4; DNA: TGTGCCACCCTGGACAGCCCGGGGAAAAACATTCAGTACTTC; CDR3: CATLDSPGKNIQYF
V: TRBV19; size: NA; D: NA; J: TRBJ1-4; DNA: TGTGCCAGTAGTATCGGGGAGGTGAATTCTGAAAAACTGTTTTTT; CDR3: CASSIGEVNSEKLFF
V: TRBV6-5; size: few; D: NA; J: TRBJ1-3; DNA: TGTGCCAGCAGTTCTACAGTCTCTGGAAACACCATATATTTT; CDR3: CASSSTVSGNTIYF
V: TRBV29-1; size: NA; D: TRBD1; J: TRBJ2-2; DNA: TGCAGCGTAGACAGGGCTGGTGGGGAGCTGTTTTTT; CDR3: CSVDRAGGELFF
V: TRBV15; size: few; D: TRBD1; J: TRBJ1-2; DNA: TGTGCCACCAGCAGAGATAGGACAGGGGGTGGCTACACCTTC; CDR3: CATSRDRTGGGYTF